The 17 T cell receptor beta chains in this list originate from one sample, sequenced in a study of blood T cell repertoires in COVID-19. Some clones are missing from TCRdb's copy, which holds only in-frame ones; the method was immunoSEQ multiplex PCR. Counted here are some 190,000 clones, 76% occurring once; the ten biggest clones make up 17%. The sequencing sample was made of PBMCs or T cells enriched from blood (not recorded which). All receptors derive from a woman aged 50 to 65 with acute COVID-19.

The rearrangement joins TRBV4-1 to TRBJ1-6; D not resolved. CDR3 size: 15 residues. Germline V lookup: CDR1 MGHRA, CDR2 YSYEKL. V lost 0 bases and J lost 10, with 13 bases in between. Here the CDR3 DNA reads TGCGCCAGCAGCCAAGACGCGGGCTCCGGCTCACCCCTCCACTTT. It specifies CASSQDAGSGSPLHF.

This clone was detected ten times or more. V is TRBV4-2 and J is TRBJ2-1; D ambiguous. Per the germline V gene, CDR1 is LGHNA and CDR2 is YNFKEQ. V was pared by 4 bases and J by 10 bases, with 8 bases between. This CDR3 has 11 residues. CDR3 bases: TGTGCCAGCAGCCGCAACTCAGAGCAGTTCTTC. Protein product: CASSRNSEQFF.

This clone has a handful of counts. The CDR3 is CASRVSGYTEAFF. The CDR3 DNA reads as TGTGCCAGTAGAGTTTCGGGATACACTGAAGCTTTCTTT. The V and J genes are TRBV19 and TRBJ1-1; D not certain. Germline values: CDR1 LNHDA, CDR2 SQIVND (reference sequence). This CDR3 is 13 amino acids long. V was clipped by 6 bases and J by 3 bases, with 11 bases between them.

This clone was recorded a few times. The chain carries TRBV18 and TRBJ2-7; possibly TRBD2 for D (5 bases). This CDR3 is built from 13 residues. The V end was cut by 3 bases, the J end by 0 bases, with 6 bases between. CDR1 is KGHSH, CDR2 LQKENI, per germline. CDR3 sequence (DNA): TGTGCCAGCTCACCGGGGAGCTCCTACGAGCAGTACGTC. This gives the protein CASSPGSSYEQYV.

This clone has only a few counts. This chain links TRBV10-1 with TRBJ1-1, with D perhaps TRBD1 (5 bases). CDR1 is WNHNN and CDR2 is SYGVQD in the germline V gene (reference sequence). Trimming cost V 3 bases and J 5 bases, with 10 bases left between them. The CDR3 runs to 13 residues. The DNA of the CDR3 is TGCGCCAGCAGTGAAACAGGCCGAACTGAAGCTTTCTTT. As protein: CASSETGRTEAFF.

The chain employs TRBV27 and TRBJ1-2, with D perhaps matching TRBD1 (5 bases). The CDR3 sequence is 13 residues long. Germline V gene sequence: CDR1 MNHEY, CDR2 SMNVEV (reference sequence). Trimming shortened V by 2 bases and J by 9 bases, and 13 bases separated the two germline ends. CDR3 DNA: TGTGCCAGCAGTTTAGGGCAGGGTGTTCGCTACACCTTC. As protein: CASSLGQGVRYTF.

V usage is TRBV23-1 and J usage is TRBJ1-1; 10 bases line up with TRBD1. TRBV23-1 is recorded as an ORF, its role being uncertain. J was trimmed by 0 bases and V by 4 bases; bases with no gene match: 2. The CDR3 is made up of 15 amino acids. The CDR3, as DNA: TGCGCCAGCAGTCTGACAGGGGGCATGAACACTGAAGCTTTCTTT. Its translation: CASSLTGGMNTEAFF.

CDR3 DNA: TGTGCCAGCAGCCCCGGACTCGGACCCGGGGAGCTGTTTTTT. Amino acids: CASSPGLGPGELFF. The V call is TRBV7-2, the J call TRBJ2-2; D may be TRBD2 (5 bases). The length of the CDR3 is 14 residues. V lost 5 bases and J lost 6, with 13 bases in between. The germline V gene has CDR1 SGHTA and CDR2 FQGNSA.

The rearrangement links TRBV30 to TRBJ2-1; D is perhaps TRBD1 (6 bases). V was trimmed by 7 bases and J by 3 bases, leaving 13 bases between them. Per germline, CDR1 GTSNPN and CDR2 SVGIG (reference sequence). CDR3 size: 13 residues. CDR3 region: CAFRLQGYNEQFF. The CDR3, as DNA: TGTGCCTTCCGCTTACAGGGCTACAATGAGCAGTTCTTC.

The genes are TRBV5-8 and TRBJ2-4; 15 nucleotides match TRBD2. The CDR3 runs 17 residues. The V and J ends lost 6 bases and 0 bases, in that order; junction bases with no gene match: 4. Germline V gene lookup returns CDR1 SGHTS and CDR2 YDEGEE. This CDR3 reads CASTGLAGGQAKNIQYF. The CDR3 bases are TGTGCCAGCACGGGACTAGCGGGGGGCCAAGCCAAAAACATTCAGTACTTC.

The chain has TRBV7-9 and TRBJ2-6, with D perhaps matching TRBD1 (6 bases). The V gene's germline CDR1 is SEHNR and CDR2 FQNEAQ (reference sequence). The V and J ends lost 4 bases and 0 bases respectively, with 16 bases between them. This CDR3 has 18 amino acids. The DNA of the CDR3 is TGTGCCAGCAGCTCGTCGACAGGCTTCGGCTCTGGGGCCAACGTCCTGACTTTC. Its protein product is CASSSSTGFGSGANVLTF.

The genes are TRBV9 and TRBJ2-7; a weak D match, TRBD2 (6 bases). Trimming cost V 2 bases and J 2 bases, with 14 bases left between them. The CDR3 has 15 amino acids. Germline CDR1 reads SGDLS; CDR2 reads YYNGEE. For the CDR3, the DNA is TGTGCCAGCAGCGTCCACCTATCTAGCGCCTACGAGCAGTACGTC. It specifies CASSVHLSSAYEQYV.

This rearrangement joins TRBV27 to TRBJ2-1, with 12 bases matching TRBD2. Germline V CDR1 and CDR2: MNHEY, SMNVEV (reference sequence). CDR3 length: 14 residues. V was pared by 6 bases and J by 9 bases, with 6 bases of the junction left unmatched. In DNA, the CDR3 is TGTGCCAGCAGACTAGCGGGGGGTATTGGTGAGCAGTTCTTC. It translates to CASRLAGGIGEQFF.

The chain recombines TRBV27 with TRBJ2-1; D call uncertain. The CDR3 has 12 amino acids. The ends were cut back, 5 bases at V and 9 bases at J, with 11 bases in the middle. Germline-derived CDR1 and CDR2 are MNHEY and SMNVEV (reference sequence). The CDR3 reads CASSPRYGEQFF. As DNA, the CDR3 is TGTGCCAGCAGTCCAAGATACGGTGAGCAGTTCTTC.

In its sample, this clone was seen a few times. J is TRBJ2-3 and V is TRBV4-2; D possibly corresponds to TRBD1 (6 bases). Trimming took off 0 bases at V and 1 base at J, with 11 bases between the two ends. This CDR3 has 16 amino acids. Per the germline V gene, CDR1 is LGHNA and CDR2 is YNFKEQ. The CDR3: CASSQDGKGGTDTQYF. The CDR3 region has the DNA TGTGCCAGCAGCCAAGATGGAAAGGGGGGCACAGATACGCAGTATTTT.

This clone was found a few times. The chain carries TRBV6-1 and TRBJ2-7; perhaps TRBD2 as D (5 bases). Trimming took 4 bases from V and 2 from J, leaving 21 bases between them. The germline V gene has CDR1 MNHNS and CDR2 SASEGT. The CDR3 has 17 amino acids. The CDR3 loop is CASSGLHRPTNPYEQYV. CDR3 DNA sequence: TGTGCCAGCAGTGGCCTCCATCGTCCGACTAACCCCTACGAGCAGTACGTC.

This chain uses TRBV5-1 with TRBJ2-2; 7 bases line up with TRBD1. The germline V gene encodes CDR1 SGHRS and CDR2 YFSETQ. The CDR3 runs to 14 residues. The V gene end was trimmed by 1 base and the J gene end by 3 bases; junction bases not matched to a gene: 0. The CDR3 protein is CASSLTGDTGELFF. CDR3 nucleotides: TGCGCCAGCAGCTTGACAGGGGACACCGGGGAGCTGTTTTTT.